Below are 7 T cell receptor beta chains sequenced from a single sample in a study of T-cell reconstitution after alpha-beta-depleted transplantation in children. TCRbeta library construction was performed incorporating unique molecular identifiers. TCRdb passed the PCR reads through MiXCR, listing each CDR3 protein once. The sample has around 71,000 distinct CDR3 sequences; about 7% are singletons. Sequenced here: PBMCs from the stem cell graft donor, sampled from the stem cell graft. All receptors derive from a human donor who donated a stem cell graft to a child with acute lymphoblastic leukemia.

In its sample, this clonotype was seen a few times. The rearrangement links TRBV5-1 to TRBJ1-4; TRBD1 aligns across 7 bases. Germline trimming cut 4 bases from V and 6 bases from J; bases unmatched to any gene: 12. This CDR3 has 16 residues. Germline V gene data show CDR1 as SGHRS and CDR2 as YFSETQ. The CDR3 here is CASSRRDSFGYEKLFF. The CDR3 DNA follows: TGCGCCAGCAGCCGCCGGGACAGTTTTGGCTATGAAAAACTGTTTTTT.

The V and J genes are TRBV29-1 and TRBJ2-7; D is undetermined. The germline V and J ends were trimmed by 4 bases and 6 bases, with 13 bases remaining between them. The CDR3 is 12 residues long. Germline V gives CDR1 SQVTM, CDR2 ANQGSEA. The CDR3 sequence: CSVGTSVREQYF. CDR3 nucleotide sequence: TGCAGCGTTGGGACGAGTGTACGCGAGCAGTACTTC.

There are many counts of this clonotype. The V call is TRBV4-3, the J call TRBJ2-1, with D possibly matching TRBD1 (6 bases). The CDR3 runs to 15 residues. Germline V gene sequence: CDR1 LGHNA, CDR2 YSLEER. Trimming took 0 bases from V and 7 from J, leaving 13 bases between them. The CDR3 is CASSQDPSGQNEQFF. DNA for the CDR3: TGCGCCAGCAGCCAAGATCCCTCTGGACAGAATGAGCAGTTCTTC.

This clonotype was seen ten or more times. This chain uses TRBV24-1 with TRBJ2-1; no clear D. CDR1 and CDR2 (germline): KGHDR, SFDVKD. Trimming removed 9 bases from V and 6 bases from J, with 20 bases in between. CDR3 length: 15 amino acids. The CDR3 loop reads CATSPARGNGNEQFF. As DNA, the CDR3 is TGTGCCACCTCTCCGGCACGAGGAAATGGCAATGAGCAGTTCTTC.

This clonotype was detected many times. The chain uses TRBV27 and TRBJ1-6; D is undetermined. This CDR3 comprises 13 residues. The V gene lost 0 bases and the J gene lost 15 bases, with 12 bases spanning the gap. Germline loops: CDR1 MNHEY, CDR2 SMNVEV (reference sequence). The CDR3 nucleotides are TGTGCCAGCAGTTTATCGGCAGGCTCAGTCCTCCACTTT. This gives the protein CASSLSAGSVLHF.

This clonotype was observed at least ten times. The genes are TRBV7-9 and TRBJ1-2; 8 bases align to TRBD1. The CDR3 spans 15 residues. In germline, CDR1 is SEHNR, CDR2 FQNEAQ (reference sequence). V gave up 5 bases and J gave up 0 bases; unmatched junction bases: 5. CDR3 amino acids: CASSAAGGPNYGYTF. In DNA form, the CDR3 reads TGTGCCAGCAGCGCCGCAGGGGGCCCTAACTATGGCTACACCTTC. Filled out from reference TRBV7-9 and TRBJ1-2, the complete variable domain reads DTGVSQNPRHKITKRGQNVTFRCDPISEHNRLYWYRQTLGQGPEFLTYFQNEAQLEKSRLLSDRFSAERPKGSFSTLEIQRTEQGDSAMYLCASSAAGGPNYGYTFGSGTRLTVV.

The sample holds many counts of this clonotype. The rearrangement links TRBV7-2 to TRBJ1-1, with 12 bases identical to TRBD1. J lost 4 bases, V lost 8 bases, and 11 bases had no gene match. The CDR3 extends over 16 amino acids. CDR1 and CDR2 from the germline V gene are SGHTA and FQGNSA. CDR3 residues: CASWDRGRGWSTEAFF. CDR3 in DNA: TGTGCCAGCTGGGACAGGGGGCGCGGGTGGAGCACTGAAGCTTTCTTT.